What follows are 12 T cell receptor beta chains derived from one specimen sequenced in a study of beta chain features in type 1 diabetes. Expressed TCRB transcripts were sequenced, since all the RNA that had been isolated was reverse transcribed. The data were produced by immunoSEQ multiplex PCR, yet TCRdb's version contains in-frame clones alone and is incomplete. Found here are hundreds of thousands of clones, around 28% of them singletons; the top ten hold around 0.065%. The sample consisted of naive CD4+ T cells from blood. The receptors stem from a man aged 18 to 29 in good health.

The V call is TRBV30, the J call TRBJ2-1, with TRBD2 identical over 11 bases. V was clipped by 3 bases and J by 10 bases; unmatched bases: 11. The CDR3 has 15 amino acids. Germline assignment: CDR1 GTSNPN and CDR2 SVGIG (reference sequence). The CDR3 spells CAWRFWGLAVREQFF. The CDR3 DNA reads TGTGCCTGGAGATTCTGGGGACTAGCGGTGAGAGAGCAGTTCTTC.

The CDR3 reads CSAPLTDTQYF. The CDR3 nucleotides are TGCAGTGCTCCTTTGACAGATACGCAGTATTTT. The chain combines TRBV20-1 with TRBJ2-3; no definite D call. CDR3 length: 11 residues. V lost 5 bases to trimming and J lost 3 bases, with 6 bases between them. Germline V CDR1 and CDR2: DFQATT, SNEGSKA (reference sequence).

This chain connects TRBV29-1 to TRBJ1-2; possibly TRBD1 for D (5 bases). V lost 3 bases and J 4 bases, leaving 9 bases between the germline ends. Germline CDR1 SQVTM, CDR2 ANQGSEA. CDR3 length: 12 amino acids. CDR3 coding DNA: TGCAGCGTTGACGAGGGGAGCTATGGCTACACCTTC. As protein: CSVDEGSYGYTF.

The rearrangement links TRBV29-1 to TRBJ1-3; the D gene is possibly TRBD1 (6 bases). CDR3 length: 14 residues. V was shortened by 8 bases and J by 0 bases, with 14 bases between the two germline ends. Germline-derived CDR1 and CDR2 are SQVTM and ANQGSEA. For the CDR3, the DNA is TGCAGCTACTCTACAGGGAGCTCTGGAAACACCATATATTTT. Encoded protein: CSYSTGSSGNTIYF.

The chain combines TRBV25-1 with TRBJ2-3; D is perhaps TRBD1 or TRBD2 (6 bases each). V dropped 2 bases and J dropped 2 bases, with 11 bases sitting between them. The V gene's germline CDR1 is MGHDK and CDR2 SYGVNS. CDR3 length: 15 residues. The CDR3 sequence: CASSEGGHPTDTQYF. Written as DNA, the CDR3 is TGTGCCAGCAGTGAAGGGGGGCACCCCACAGATACGCAGTATTTT.

This clone has just one count. V is TRBV18 and J is TRBJ2-5, with 9 bases aligning to TRBD2. Germline V lookup: CDR1 KGHSH, CDR2 LQKENI. Trimming at V came to 6 bases and at J to 5 bases, leaving 10 bases not matched to a gene. There are 15 residues in the CDR3. The CDR3 region has the DNA TGTGCCAGCTCGCAGGGACTAGCCGGGCAGGAGACCCAGTACTTC. Its translation: CASSQGLAGQETQYF.

This clone appeared a few times. This chain uses TRBV29-1 with TRBJ1-2, with D perhaps TRBD1 (5 bases). Trimming pared 3 bases from V and 6 bases from J, leaving 20 bases between. CDR3 length: 15 residues. Germline assignment: CDR1 SQVTM and CDR2 ANQGSEA. The CDR3 protein is CSVDLGTPMGHGYTF. DNA for the CDR3: TGCAGCGTTGACCTAGGGACCCCCATGGGCCATGGCTACACCTTC. The entire variable domain, with the rest obtained from reference TRBV29-1 and TRBJ1-2, is as follows: SAVISQKPSRDICQRGTSLTIQCQVDSQVTMMFWYRQQPGQSLTLIATANQGSEATYESGFVIDKFPISRPNLTFSTLTVSNMSPEDSSIYLCSVDLGTPMGHGYTFGSGTRLTVV.

The CDR3 here is CASSLGQGKGQPQHF. The CDR3, as DNA: TGTGCCAGCAGCTTGGGGCAGGGAAAGGGTCAGCCCCAGCATTTT. The V call is TRBV5-6, the J call TRBJ1-5, with D perhaps TRBD1 (5 bases). The CDR3 spans 15 residues. Germline CDR1 reads SGHDT; CDR2 reads YYEEEE. V was clipped by 0 bases and J by 6 bases, with 13 bases between them. The variable domain in full, with the rest retrieved from reference TRBV5-6 and TRBJ1-5, is DAGVTQSPTHLIKTRGQQVTLRCSPKSGHDTVSWYQQALGQGPQFIFQYYEEEERQRGNFPDRFSGHQFPNYSSELNVNALLLGDSALYLCASSLGQGKGQPQHFGDGTRLSIL.

The V call is TRBV30, the J call TRBJ2-5; D remains unclear. The CDR3 has 15 residues. Trimming stripped 3 bases from V and 1 base from J, with 15 bases between. Germline V gene sequence: CDR1 GTSNPN, CDR2 SVGIG (reference sequence). CDR3 nucleotide sequence: TGTGCCTGGAGCCCTAAGCCTAGTAGCCAAGAGACCCAGTACTTC. Translating gives CAWSPKPSSQETQYF.

This clone appeared a few times. The DNA for the CDR3 is TGCGCCAGCAGCCAAGGACAGGCTCACTCTGGAAACACCATATATTTT. Its translation is CASSQGQAHSGNTIYF. V usage is TRBV4-3 and J usage is TRBJ1-3; TRBD1 might be the D (6 bases). The V gene's germline CDR1 is LGHNA and CDR2 YSLEER. The CDR3 contains 16 residues. Trimming cost V 1 base and J 0 bases, with 10 bases left between them.

This rearrangement joins TRBV30 to TRBJ2-5; no reliable D call. This CDR3 is 14 amino acids long. V was shortened by 0 bases and J by 9 bases, with 17 bases between the two germline ends. Germline V CDR1 and CDR2: GTSNPN, SVGIG (reference sequence). CDR3 sequence (DNA): TGTGCCTGGAGTGTTGGGCATCAGATTGCAGCCCAGTACTTC. This codes for CAWSVGHQIAAQYF.

The sample holds a few counts of this clone. The CDR3 is CASSLARRLQETQYF. CDR3 nucleotides: TGTGCCAGCAGCTTAGCGCGAAGGCTCCAAGAGACCCAGTACTTC. The chain recombines TRBV7-2 with TRBJ2-5, with D hard to call. The V end was cut by 0 bases, the J end by 1 base, with 9 bases between. From germline, CDR1 is SGHTA and CDR2 FQGNSA. The CDR3 is made up of 15 amino acids.